A selection of T cell receptor beta chains follows, all from one sample in a study of blood T cell repertoires in COVID-19. The data were produced by immunoSEQ multiplex PCR, yet TCRdb's version contains in-frame clones alone and is incomplete. The data contain under 200,000 clones, about four fifths of them singletons. Sequencing was carried out using peripheral blood. The receptors derive from a woman between 65 and 79 years old who had recovered from COVID-19. The CDR3 runs from the conserved cysteine through the conserved F or W. The order of the fields is J gene, V gene, clone size, D gene, CDR3 protein, CDR3 DNA. The D gene is left open where the match is weak. Rows may omit the clone size; those that give it use once, few, many or a size class.

TRBJ1-4	TRBV3-1/TRBV3-2	-	-	CASSQSEKLFF	TGTGCCAGCAGCCAGAGTGAAAAACTGTTTTTT
TRBJ1-2	TRBV11-2	-	-	CASSLVAGSGYTF	TGTGCCAGCAGCTTAGTCGCCGGGAGCGGCTACACCTTC
TRBJ1-1	TRBV10-1	-	-	CASSPQPDSWAFF	TGCGCCAGCAGCCCCCAGCCGGACAGCTGGGCTTTCTTT
TRBJ2-1	TRBV14	few	TRBD1	CASSQHRGAVSYNEQFF	TGTGCCAGCAGCCAACACAGGGGGGCTGTCTCCTACAATGAGCAGTTCTTC
TRBJ1-3	TRBV18	-	-	CASSPQVGDTIYF	TGTGCCAGCTCACCACAGGTCGGGGACACCATATATTTT
TRBJ1-3	TRBV7-2	-	-	CASSPTRSGNTIYF	TGTGCCAGCAGCCCGACACGCTCTGGAAACACCATATATTTT
TRBJ1-2	TRBV5-8	-	TRBD1	CASSPRTGYLSYGYTF	TGTGCCAGCAGCCCTAGGACAGGGTATCTTTCCTATGGCTACACCTTC
TRBJ2-7	TRBV10-3	-	-	CATRGSEGLYEQYF	TGTGCCACCCGAGGGTCGGAGGGGTTATACGAGCAGTACTTC
TRBJ2-7	TRBV11-2	-	-	CASSLVAATYEQYF	TGTGCCAGCAGCTTAGTGGCGGCGACCTACGAGCAGTACTTC
TRBJ1-2	TRBV18	-	TRBD1	CASSPPVGQGVLTF	TGTGCCAGCTCACCACCGGTGGGACAGGGCGTTCTTACCTTC
TRBJ2-3	TRBV3-1/TRBV3-2	-	TRBD2	CASSQEGTSGSIFF	TGTGCCAGCAGCCAAGAAGGGACTAGCGGATCAATTTTTTTT
TRBJ1-4	TRBV15	-	-	CATSRARRANEKLFF	TGTGCCACCAGCAGGGCACGGAGGGCTAATGAAAAACTGTTTTTT
TRBJ2-3	TRBV7-8	-	TRBD2	CASSSPATSGADTQYF	TGTGCCAGCAGCTCTCCCGCGACTAGCGGCGCAGATACGCAGTATTTT
TRBJ1-1	TRBV5-1	-	TRBD1	CASSSTGEGTEAFF	TGCGCCAGCAGTTCGACAGGGGAGGGGACTGAAGCTTTCTTT
TRBJ2-1	TRBV5-1	-	-	CASSLGAGPNEQFF	TGCGCCAGCAGCTTGGGGGCAGGCCCTAATGAGCAGTTCTTC
TRBJ2-7	TRBV12-3/TRBV12-4	-	TRBD2	CASGEGFYEQYF	TGTGCCAGCGGGGAGGGCTTCTACGAGCAGTACTTC
TRBJ2-2	TRBV11-3	many	-	CASSPTQGTGELFF	TGTGCCAGCAGCCCCACTCAGGGCACCGGGGAGCTGTTTTTT
TRBJ2-7	TRBV5-1	-	TRBD1	CASSSGTGEYEQYF	TGCGCCAGCAGCTCCGGGACAGGCGAGTACGAGCAGTACTTC
TRBJ1-1	TRBV25-1	-	TRBD1	CASSEPTPGTAKAFF	TGTGCCAGCAGTGAACCAACCCCCGGGACAGCTAAAGCTTTCTTT
TRBJ1-1	TRBV5-1	-	TRBD1	CASSTGQAATEAFF	TGCGCCAGCAGCACCGGACAGGCGGCAACTGAAGCTTTCTTT
TRBJ1-2	TRBV6-5	-	TRBD1	CASSQDRVTFGYTF	TGTGCCAGCAGCCAGGACAGGGTGACGTTTGGCTACACCTTC
TRBJ1-3	TRBV28	-	-	CASSFRLGAAGNTIYF	TGTGCCAGCAGTTTTAGGTTGGGGGCGGCTGGAAACACCATATATTTT
TRBJ2-2	TRBV5-1	-	TRBD2	CASHLAGGDTGELFF	TGCGCCAGCCATCTAGCGGGGGGCGACACCGGGGAGCTGTTTTTT
TRBJ2-2	TRBV2	-	-	CASSEQGPSNTGELFF	TGTGCCAGCAGTGAACAGGGGCCATCGAACACCGGGGAGCTGTTTTTT
TRBJ1-4	TRBV15	-	-	CATSRERDSNEKLFF	TGTGCCACCAGCAGAGAGAGGGACTCCAATGAAAAACTGTTTTTT
TRBJ1-1	TRBV6-5	-	-	CASSYAGEDTEAFF	TGTGCCAGCAGTTACGCCGGGGAGGACACTGAAGCTTTCTTT
TRBJ2-7	TRBV20-1	-	-	CSAQGLDEQYF	TGCAGTGCTCAGGGGCTAGACGAGCAGTACTTC
TRBJ1-6	TRBV5-1	-	TRBD1	CASSSRTGTGGSSPLHF	TGCGCCAGCAGCTCAAGAACCGGGACAGGGGGAAGTTCACCCCTCCACTTT
TRBJ2-1	TRBV20-1	-	-	CSASGGIVGDEQFF	TGCAGTGCTAGTGGGGGCATCGTTGGGGATGAGCAGTTCTTC
TRBJ1-4	TRBV18	-	TRBD1	CASSPTRGTDYEKLFF	TGTGCCAGCTCACCTACCAGGGGGACGGACTATGAAAAACTGTTTTTT
TRBJ2-2	TRBV18	-	-	CASSSMSGYTGELFF	TGTGCCAGCTCAAGCATGTCAGGGTACACCGGGGAGCTGTTTTTT
TRBJ2-3	TRBV28	-	TRBD2	CASRPPPREYSDTQYF	TGTGCCAGCAGACCTCCTCCGCGGGAGTACTCAGATACGCAGTATTTT
TRBJ2-5	TRBV27	-	TRBD2	CASSFWTSGGSETQYF	TGTGCCAGCAGTTTTTGGACTAGCGGGGGGTCGGAGACCCAGTACTTC
TRBJ1-1	TRBV14	few	-	CASSRWSTEAFF	TGTGCCAGCAGCCGCTGGAGCACTGAAGCTTTCTTT
TRBJ1-1	TRBV5-1	-	-	CASSLDGEDTEAFF	TGCGCCAGCAGCTTGGATGGGGAGGACACTGAAGCTTTCTTT
TRBJ1-4	TRBV28	-	TRBD1	CASSFPGQGEKLFF	TGTGCCAGCAGTTTCCCGGGACAGGGGGAAAAACTGTTTTTT
TRBJ1-3	TRBV19	-	-	CASSKSSGNTIYF	TGTGCCAGTAGCAAGAGCTCTGGAAACACCATATATTTT
TRBJ2-3	TRBV11-2	-	TRBD2	CASSSGRGLAGDRTDTQYF	TGTGCCAGCAGCTCGGGAAGGGGACTAGCGGGAGACCGCACAGATACGCAGTATTTT
TRBJ1-1	TRBV5-1	-	-	CASSPGTGTTEAFF	TGCGCCAGCAGCCCGGGCACAGGGACCACTGAAGCTTTCTTT
TRBJ1-2	TRBV3-1/TRBV3-2	-	-	CASSPTAGGGYTF	TGTGCCAGCAGCCCCACAGCAGGCGGGGGCTACACCTTC
TRBJ2-5	TRBV5-4	-	TRBD2	CASTRLGGVRETQYF	TGTGCCAGCACCCGGCTGGGGGGGGTTCGCGAGACCCAGTACTTC
TRBJ2-1	TRBV9	-	-	CASSVGGELTYNEQFF	TGTGCCAGCAGCGTAGGAGGCGAATTAACCTACAATGAGCAGTTCTTC
TRBJ1-1	TRBV30	-	TRBD1	CAWRAPGTGGVNTEAFF	TGTGCCTGGAGGGCCCCCGGGACAGGGGGCGTGAACACTGAAGCTTTCTTT
TRBJ1-6	TRBV6-4	-	TRBD1	CASSLFPRGRYNSPLHF	TGTGCCAGCAGTCTTTTTCCCAGGGGGCGATATAATTCACCCCTCCACTTT
TRBJ1-6	TRBV29-1	once	-	CSVGWGGDSPLHF	TGCAGCGTGGGATGGGGCGGGGATTCACCCCTCCACTTT
TRBJ2-7	TRBV5-5	once	-	CASSFFNGGISYEQYF	TGTGCCAGCAGCTTCTTTAATGGAGGCATCTCCTACGAGCAGTACTTC